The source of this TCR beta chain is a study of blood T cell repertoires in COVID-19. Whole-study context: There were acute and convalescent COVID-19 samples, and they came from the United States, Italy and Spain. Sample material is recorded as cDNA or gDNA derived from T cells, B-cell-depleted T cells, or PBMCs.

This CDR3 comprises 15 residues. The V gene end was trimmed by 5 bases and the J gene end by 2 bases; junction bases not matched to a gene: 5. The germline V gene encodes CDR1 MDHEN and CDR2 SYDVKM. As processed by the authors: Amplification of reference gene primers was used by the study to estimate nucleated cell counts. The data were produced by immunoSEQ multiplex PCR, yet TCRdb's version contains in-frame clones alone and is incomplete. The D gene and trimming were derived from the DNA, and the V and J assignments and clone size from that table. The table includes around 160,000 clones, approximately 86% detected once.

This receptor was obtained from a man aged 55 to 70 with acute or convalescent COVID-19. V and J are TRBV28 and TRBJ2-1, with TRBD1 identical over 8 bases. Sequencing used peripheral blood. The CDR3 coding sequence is TGTGCCAGCAGTGGCCGGGACAGGCCCTACAATGAGCAGTTCTTC. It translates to CASSGRDRPYNEQFF.